This T cell receptor (beta chain) stems from a study of persistence of HIV-infected CD4 T cells. Study at large: Up to about 180 mL blood was drawn at multiple time points; two donors had single-time leukapheresis.

This clone was detected only once. The target antigen is unknown. The immunoSEQ assay was version 4, run in survey mode. Template was genomic DNA at 10 ng/uL, with up to roughly 1 ug used per sample. Generated by immunoSEQ multiplex PCR, the TCRdb table keeps only in-frame clones and is missing some. The sample shows some 50,000 clones, about 90% of them seen only once. Findings of the study overall: Within sorted populations, more oligoclonal TCRs accompanied more oligoclonal proviruses.

This nonspecific control used anti-CD3/anti-CD28 bead stimulation of CD4+ T cells. Sorting of responding CD4+ T cells relied on upregulated CD40 ligand together with CD69. Inclusion required CMV-positive serology and CD4+ counts above 400 cells/uL. The CDR3 consists of 12 residues. V lost 7 bases to trimming and J lost 0 bases, with 4 bases between them. CDR1 is ENHRY and CDR2 is SYGVKD in the germline V gene. The chain employs TRBV10-3 and TRBJ1-3; D call uncertain. The sequence came from an adult woman with HIV who was CMV-seropositive. This specimen was CD4+ T cells sorted from PBMCs after roughly 20-hour stimulation, taken from a patient who received antiretroviral therapy. The CDR3 here is CAIMGSGNTIYF. CDR3 DNA sequence: TGTGCCATCATGGGCTCTGGAAACACCATATATTTT.